The 30 T cell receptor beta chains in this list originate from one sample, sequenced in a study of blood T cell repertoires in COVID-19. Generated by immunoSEQ multiplex PCR, the TCRdb table keeps only in-frame clones and is missing some. The sample includes 390,000 or so clones, 70% to 90% of them seen just once. The specimen sequenced was peripheral blood. These receptors were obtained from a woman under 40 with active or convalescent COVID-19.

The chain is built from TRBV4-1 and TRBJ2-3; tentative D call: TRBD2 (6 bases). The CDR3 consists of 15 residues. V gave up 5 bases and J gave up 6 bases, with 18 bases separating them. Germline-derived CDR1 and CDR2 are MGHRA and YSYEKL. The CDR3 DNA reads TGCGCCAGCAGCGCCACGGCTAGCGTGGTGGATACGCAGTATTTT. Its protein is CASSATASVVDTQYF.

This chain connects TRBV12-5 to TRBJ1-5; D unresolved. CDR3 length equals 16 residues. Germline V gene lookup returns CDR1 LGHNT and CDR2 FRNRAP. Trimming took 1 base from V and 0 from J, leaving 10 bases between them. The CDR3 sequence: CASGLAEQNSNQPQHF. The CDR3, as DNA: TGTGCTAGTGGTTTGGCCGAACAGAATAGCAATCAGCCCCAGCATTTT. The full variable domain, completed using reference TRBV12-5 and TRBJ1-5, is DARVTQTPRHKVTEMGQEVTMRCQPILGHNTVFWYRQTMMQGLELLAYFRNRAPLDDSGMPKDRFSAEMPDATLATLKIQPSEPRDSAVYFCASGLAEQNSNQPQHFGDGTRLSIL.

The gene calls are TRBV5-6 and TRBJ2-2; TRBD2 is a possible D gene (5 bases). Germline V CDR1 and CDR2: SGHDT, YYEEEE. The CDR3 extends over 13 amino acids. V lost 3 bases and J lost 4, with 7 bases in between. Here the CDR3 DNA reads TGTGCCAGCAGCTGGGGAGTCACCGGGGAGCTGTTTTTT. Amino acid sequence: CASSWGVTGELFF.

This chain uses TRBV21-1 with TRBJ2-2; the table gives TRBD1 as D, unverified against the DNA. TRBV21-1 is given as a pseudogene. The CDR3 has 15 residues. The CDR3 sequence is CASSKRGIGVGELFF. DNA for the CDR3: TGTGCCAGCAGCAAAAGGGGGATAGGAGTCGGGGAGCTGTTTTTT.

The gene calls are TRBV6-5 and TRBJ2-3; tentative D call: TRBD1 (5 bases). Germline V gene sequence: CDR1 MNHEY, CDR2 SVGAGI. The CDR3 consists of 14 residues. V was shortened by 5 bases and J by 1 base, with 10 bases between the two germline ends. CDR3 sequence: CASSRVGGTDTQYF. CDR3 bases: TGTGCCAGCAGTCGGGTAGGGGGCACAGATACGCAGTATTTT.

The V call is TRBV10-3, the J call TRBJ1-4; 7 nucleotides align to TRBD1. CDR1 and CDR2 from the germline V gene are ENHRY and SYGVKD. The CDR3 totals 13 residues. After removal of 10 bases from V and 6 bases from J, the junction contained 8 bases not matched to a gene. The CDR3 loop reads CATRGGLDEKLFF. Written as DNA, the CDR3 is TGTGCCACCCGAGGGGGCCTTGATGAAAAACTGTTTTTT.

The J gene is TRBJ2-3, the V gene TRBV27; TRBD2 aligns across 7 bases. Germline V gene sequence: CDR1 MNHEY, CDR2 SMNVEV (reference sequence). The length of the CDR3 is 18 residues. The J segment lost 1 base and the V segment lost 0 bases, leaving 10 bases of the junction unmatched. CDR3 protein: CASSLSPSPAGRTDTQYF. Here the CDR3 DNA reads TGTGCCAGCAGTTTATCACCTAGCCCAGCGGGACGCACAGATACGCAGTATTTT.

V usage is TRBV6-6 and J usage is TRBJ1-6, with 7 bases that match TRBD1. Trimming removed 4 bases from V and 6 bases from J; junction bases left unmatched: 3. CDR3 length: 14 residues. The germline CDR1 and CDR2 sequences are MNHNY and SVGAGI (reference sequence). CDR3 in DNA: TGTGCCAGCAGTTCCCGGGACAGTAATTCACCCCTCCACTTT. It translates to CASSSRDSNSPLHF.

The V call is TRBV29-1, the J call TRBJ1-2, with a possible D match to TRBD1 (5 bases). V lost 5 bases to trimming and J lost 3 bases, with 25 bases between them. The CDR3 contains 17 residues. Germline CDR1 reads SQVTM; CDR2 reads ANQGSEA. CDR3 DNA sequence: TGCAGCGTTCTTGGCGGAGGGGCGGACCCATTCGACTATGGCTACACCTTC. It is translated as CSVLGGGADPFDYGYTF.

V is TRBV10-2 and J is TRBJ1-1; 8 bases are shared with TRBD1. The CDR3 has 11 amino acids. The V gene's germline CDR1 is WSHSY and CDR2 SAAADI. Losses at the gene ends were 8 bases for V and 11 bases for J; bases not matched to a gene: 7. CDR3 protein: CASRAGGEAFF. The CDR3 bases are TGCGCCAGCCGAGCAGGGGGCGAGGCTTTCTTT.

The chain has TRBV3-1 (or the pseudogene TRBV3-2) and TRBJ2-7; 9 bases are shared with TRBD2. V lost 2 bases and J lost 0; bases outside the gene matches: 5. The CDR3 contains 16 residues. The germline V gene has CDR1 LGHDT and CDR2 YNNKEL (reference sequence). CDR3 in amino acids: CASSQFRGRGSYEQYF. The CDR3 coding sequence is TGTGCCAGCAGCCAATTCCGCGGGAGGGGCTCCTACGAGCAGTACTTC.

The V gene is TRBV29-1, the J gene TRBJ2-5, with 10 bases fitting TRBD2. Losses at the gene ends were 6 bases for V and 3 bases for J; bases not matched to a gene: 16. Per germline, CDR1 SQVTM and CDR2 ANQGSEA. The CDR3 loop spans 17 amino acids. The CDR3: CSVTGTSEQEAEETQYF. The CDR3 DNA sequence: TGCAGCGTGACCGGGACTAGCGAACAGGAGGCGGAAGAGACCCAGTACTTC.

The gene calls are TRBV4-2 and TRBJ2-2, with 8 bases identical to TRBD1. The CDR3 contains 16 residues. After removal of 2 bases from V and 4 bases from J, the junction contained 6 bases not matched to a gene. Germline CDR1 and CDR2: LGHNA and YNFKEQ. The CDR3 DNA sequence: TGTGCCAGCAGCCAATACGGACAGGGTTCCACCGGGGAGCTGTTTTTT. Translation: CASSQYGQGSTGELFF.

This clone occurred a few times. The CDR3 region has the DNA TGTGCCAGTAGCCAGGACAGGGTGCAGTTCTTC. Amino acids: CASSQDRVQFF. The V call is TRBV19, the J call TRBJ2-1, with TRBD1 identical over 8 bases. V shed 6 bases, J shed 12 bases, and the junction held 4 bases outside the gene matches. There are 11 residues in the CDR3. CDR1 is LNHDA and CDR2 is SQIVND in the germline V gene (reference sequence).

The CDR3 sequence: CASSQGTGLGEQYF. The CDR3 DNA sequence: TGCGCCAGCAGCCAGGGGACGGGACTGGGAGAGCAGTACTTC. The rearrangement uses TRBV4-1 and TRBJ2-7, with D possibly being TRBD2 (6 bases). CDR1 and CDR2 from the germline V gene are MGHRA and YSYEKL. The CDR3 has 14 residues. V was cut by 3 bases and J by 7 bases, with 16 bases left in between.

V usage is TRBV5-8 and J usage is TRBJ2-5, with 9 bases that match TRBD2. This CDR3 contains 17 residues. Looked up from germline, CDR1 is SGHTS and CDR2 is YDEGEE. The V and J ends lost 0 bases and 5 bases, in that order; junction bases with no gene match: 11. The CDR3: CASSLEIAGVRGETQYF. Here the CDR3 DNA reads TGTGCCAGCAGCTTGGAAATAGCGGGAGTGAGAGGGGAGACCCAGTACTTC.

The J gene is TRBJ1-2, the V gene TRBV16; D remains unclear. The CDR3 contains 14 residues. V was pared by 0 bases and J by 2 bases, with 7 bases between. The germline gives CDR1 KGHSY, CDR2 FQNENV. The DNA of the CDR3 is TGTGCCAGCAGCCAATCCACAGTGAACTATGGCTACACCTTC. Translated: CASSQSTVNYGYTF.

The V and J genes are TRBV5-1 and TRBJ2-7, with D perhaps TRBD2 (5 bases). The CDR3 contains 14 residues. With 1 base removed from V and 7 bases from J, the gap between germline ends came to 15 bases. The germline CDR1 and CDR2 sequences are SGHRS and YFSETQ. The CDR3 here is CASSLSAQPGEQYF. The CDR3 region has the DNA TGCGCCAGCAGCTTGTCGGCCCAACCGGGGGAGCAGTACTTC.

The rearrangement uses TRBV25-1 and TRBJ1-6; weak D call: TRBD1 (5 bases). CDR3 length: 15 residues. Germline assignment: CDR1 MGHDK and CDR2 SYGVNS. Trimming shortened V by 1 base and J by 7 bases, and 11 bases separated the two germline ends. CDR3 region: CASSESGVGNSPLHF. The CDR3 bases are TGTGCCAGCAGTGAATCGGGGGTCGGCAATTCACCCCTCCACTTT.

This chain connects TRBV25-1 to TRBJ2-1, with 8 bases identical to TRBD2. CDR1 MGHDK and CDR2 SYGVNS come from the germline V gene. The CDR3 covers 16 residues. V lost 1 base and J lost 0; bases outside the gene matches: 2. The CDR3 DNA follows: TGTGCCAGCAGTGAATTTAGCGGGGCCTCCTACAATGAGCAGTTCTTC. Encoded protein: CASSEFSGASYNEQFF.

Details on this clone: Other DNA sequences in the sample encode the same CDR3. The rearrangement links TRBV10-3 to TRBJ1-5, with TRBD1 matching over 7 bases. Looked up from germline, CDR1 is ENHRY and CDR2 is SYGVKD. The ends lost 4 bases at V and 7 bases at J; junction bases unmatched: 4. This CDR3 comprises 13 residues. This chain's CDR3 is CAISGTGEQPQHF. The CDR3 DNA sequence: TGTGCCATCAGTGGGACAGGAGAACAGCCCCAGCATTTT.

As for this clone: A junction boundary mismatches the germline segment, possibly from a read error. This rearrangement joins TRBV15 to TRBJ1-2; D perhaps matches TRBD1 (6 bases). The CDR3 is 17 amino acids. Germline V gene sequence: CDR1 LNHNV, CDR2 YYDKDF (reference sequence). The CDR3 loop is CATSRDANRAVNDGYTF. CDR3 in DNA: TGTGCCACCAGCAGAGACGCGAACAGGGCAGTTAACGATGGCTACACCTTC.

V and J are TRBV19 and TRBJ2-7; 9 bases align to TRBD1. This CDR3 is 14 amino acids long. V lost 7 bases and J lost 2; bases outside the gene matches: 6. From germline, CDR1 is LNHDA and CDR2 SQIVND (reference sequence). Here the CDR3 DNA reads TGTGCCAGTAACCCGGGACAGGGTACCTACGAGCAGTACTTC. Protein product: CASNPGQGTYEQYF.

J is TRBJ1-3 and V is TRBV4-1; 7 bases fit TRBD1. Germline loops: CDR1 MGHRA, CDR2 YSYEKL. The CDR3 sequence is 15 residues long. Trimming took 1 base from V and 2 from J; bases not matched to a gene: 2. The CDR3, as DNA: TGCGCCAGCAGCCAAGGACAGGGTACTGGAAACACCATATATTTT. Its protein is CASSQGQGTGNTIYF.

The V and J genes are TRBV7-8 and TRBJ2-4, with 8 nucleotides matching TRBD1. Unmatched junction bases numbered 2, after V lost 2 bases and J lost 5 bases. CDR1 SGHVS and CDR2 FQNEAQ come from the germline V gene. CDR3 size: 14 residues. CDR3 nucleotide sequence: TGTGCCAGCAGCTTATACAGGGGGGAAAACATTCAGTACTTC. This encodes CASSLYRGENIQYF.

The gene calls are TRBV9 and TRBJ2-3; TRBD2 might be the D (6 bases). V lost 4 bases to trimming and J lost 2 bases, with 17 bases between them. This CDR3 contains 16 residues. Germline CDR1 and CDR2: SGDLS and YYNGEE. For the CDR3, the DNA is TGTGCCAGCAGCCCCCGGGTTAGCGGTTTCACAGATACGCAGTATTTT. Amino acids: CASSPRVSGFTDTQYF. The complete variable domain, with remaining parts taken from reference TRBV9 and TRBJ2-3, reads DSGVTQTPKHLITATGQRVTLRCSPRSGDLSVYWYQQSLDQGLQFLIQYYNGEERAKGNILERFSAQQFPDLHSELNLSSLELGDSALYFCASSPRVSGFTDTQYFGPGTRLTVL.

V is TRBV4-1 and J is TRBJ2-7, with 9 bases that match TRBD2. The germline V gene has CDR1 MGHRA and CDR2 YSYEKL. This CDR3 is built from 14 residues. V lost 4 bases and J lost 4; bases outside the gene matches: 5. The CDR3 DNA reads TGCGCCAGCAGCCCCGAGCGGGAGGTATACGAGCAGTACTTC. Protein sequence: CASSPEREVYEQYF.

This clone was detected only once. This chain connects TRBV6-5 to TRBJ2-3; TRBD2 matches 9 bases. The germline V gene encodes CDR1 MNHEY and CDR2 SVGAGI. The V and J ends lost 7 bases and 7 bases, in that order; junction bases with no gene match: 12. The CDR3 is made up of 15 amino acids. Here the CDR3 reads CASTPALAGIHTQYF. CDR3 coding DNA: TGTGCCAGCACCCCCGCGCTAGCGGGGATTCATACGCAGTATTTT.

V is TRBV3-1 (or the pseudogene TRBV3-2) and J is TRBJ2-4, with D uncertain. V was cut by 5 bases and J by 6 bases, with 11 bases left in between. This CDR3 spans 13 amino acids. Germline CDR1 LGHDT, CDR2 YNNKEL (reference sequence). The CDR3: CASSGQVSNIQYF. Here the CDR3 DNA reads TGTGCCAGCAGCGGGCAGGTCTCAAACATTCAGTACTTC.

Of note for this clone: In the same sample, other DNA sequences code for this CDR3. The chain carries TRBV6-5 and TRBJ1-1, with TRBD1 as a possible D gene (5 bases). Germline CDR1 MNHEY, CDR2 SVGAGI. CDR3 length: 15 amino acids. V lost 0 bases and J lost 4, with 12 bases in between. DNA for the CDR3: TGTGCCAGCAGTTACTCCCGCCAGGGAGGCACTGAAGCTTTCTTT. Translating gives CASSYSRQGGTEAFF.